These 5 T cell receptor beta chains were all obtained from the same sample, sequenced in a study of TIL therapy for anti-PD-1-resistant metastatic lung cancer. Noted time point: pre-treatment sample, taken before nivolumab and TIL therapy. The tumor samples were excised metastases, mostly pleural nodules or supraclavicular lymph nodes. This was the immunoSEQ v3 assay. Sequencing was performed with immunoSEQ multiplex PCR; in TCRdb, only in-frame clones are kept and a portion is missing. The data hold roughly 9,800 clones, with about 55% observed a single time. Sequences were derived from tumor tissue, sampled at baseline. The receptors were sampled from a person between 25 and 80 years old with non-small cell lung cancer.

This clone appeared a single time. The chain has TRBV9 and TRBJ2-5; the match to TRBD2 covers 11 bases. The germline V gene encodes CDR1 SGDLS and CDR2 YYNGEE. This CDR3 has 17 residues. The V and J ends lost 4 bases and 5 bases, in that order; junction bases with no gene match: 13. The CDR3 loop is CASSPRPSGGPGETQYF. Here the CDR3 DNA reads TGTGCCAGCAGCCCGAGGCCTAGCGGGGGGCCCGGGGAGACCCAGTACTTC.

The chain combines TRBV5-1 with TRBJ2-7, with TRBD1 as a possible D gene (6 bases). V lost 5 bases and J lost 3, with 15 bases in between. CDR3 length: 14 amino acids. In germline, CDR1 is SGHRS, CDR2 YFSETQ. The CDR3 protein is CASSWTDMNYEQYF. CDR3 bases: TGCGCCAGCAGTTGGACAGATATGAACTACGAGCAGTACTTC.

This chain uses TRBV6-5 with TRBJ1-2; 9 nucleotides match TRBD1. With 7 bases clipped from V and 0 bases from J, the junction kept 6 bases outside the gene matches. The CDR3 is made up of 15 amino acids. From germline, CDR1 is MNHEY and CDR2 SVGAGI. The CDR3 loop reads CASKFNRGPNYGYTF. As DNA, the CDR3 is TGTGCCAGCAAATTTAACAGGGGGCCTAACTATGGCTACACCTTC.

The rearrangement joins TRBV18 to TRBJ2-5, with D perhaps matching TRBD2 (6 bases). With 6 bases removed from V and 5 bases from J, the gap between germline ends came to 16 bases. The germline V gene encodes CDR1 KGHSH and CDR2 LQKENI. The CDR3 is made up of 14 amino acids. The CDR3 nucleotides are TGTGCCAGCTCGGACGGACGGGGGTCGGAGACCCAGTACTTC. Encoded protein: CASSDGRGSETQYF.

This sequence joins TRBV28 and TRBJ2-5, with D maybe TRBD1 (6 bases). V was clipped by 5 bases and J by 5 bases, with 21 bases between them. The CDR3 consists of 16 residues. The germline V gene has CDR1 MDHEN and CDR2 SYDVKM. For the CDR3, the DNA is TGTGCCAGCAGTCCCCCCCTGGACAGTATCGGTGAGACCCAGTACTTC. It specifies CASSPPLDSIGETQYF.